This record looks at one TCR beta chain sequence and its context. What it binds is not known. This sample is drawn from a study of cytomegalovirus exposure and HLA in healthy donors. Overall study: Both the roughly 120 validation repertoires and the roughly 700 first-cohort repertoires used the same platform, as reported by a later analysis.

Notes on the study in general: A list of approximately 160 TCR beta chains associated with cytomegalovirus was given. In the 90 to 150 validation repertoires, just under 95% of cluster scores exceeded 0, per a later analysis. The classifier reportedly diagnosed cytomegalovirus status with high sensitivity and specificity.

The method was immunoSEQ multiplex PCR; TCRdb's version includes in-frame clones alone and lacks a portion of them. Of 200,000 to 250,000 clones in the sample, 65% to 85% were seen once. Germline assignment: CDR1 LGHNA and CDR2 YSLEER. The CDR3 has 16 amino acids. Trimming took 0 bases from V and 7 from J; bases not matched to a gene: 6. The rearrangement uses TRBV4-3 and TRBJ2-4; the match to TRBD2 covers 10 bases. The sequence came from a woman aged 25-40 years in good health and CMV-seropositive. Sequenced: PBMCs. CDR3 loop: CASSQDRTSGMNIQYF. The DNA for the CDR3 is TGCGCCAGCAGCCAAGACCGAACTAGCGGGATGAACATTCAGTACTTC.